The rows below give T cell receptor beta chains drawn from one sample of a study of cytomegalovirus exposure and HLA in healthy donors. Profiling relied on immunoSEQ multiplex PCR, and the TCRdb table lists in-frame clones only, not all of them. The sample consists of around 200,000 clones, approximately 80% of them appearing once. The sequenced material came from PBMCs. Receptor source: a girl aged 2 to 10 in good health and CMV-seropositive. Both conserved end residues are part of each CDR3. The D gene is left open where the match is weak. Clone size, where shown, is once, few, many, or a class for clones that have expanded.

size	D	V	J	CDR3	DNA
few	.	TRBV6-6	TRBJ1-1	CASSSQDREAFF	TGTGCCAGCAGTTCTCAGGATAGAGAAGCTTTCTTT
once	TRBD1	TRBV6-1	TRBJ2-7	CASSESWGTGAYEQYF	TGTGCCAGCAGTGAATCTTGGGGGACAGGGGCCTACGAGCAGTACTTC
.	.	TRBV2	TRBJ1-2	CASSGRAFNRDGYTF	TGTGCCAGCAGTGGGAGGGCCTTCAATCGGGATGGCTACACCTTC
once	.	TRBV21-1	TRBJ1-2	CASTLSGGPPYGYTF	TGTGCCAGCACTCTCTCAGGGGGGCCCCCCTATGGCTACACCTTC
few	.	TRBV2	TRBJ1-5	CASRDDRLSQPQHF	TGTGCCAGCAGGGACGACAGGCTAAGTCAGCCCCAGCATTTT
.	TRBD1	TRBV29-1	TRBJ1-2	CSVSQGADGYTF	TGCAGCGTGTCACAGGGGGCCGATGGCTACACCTTC
.	TRBD2	TRBV7-9	TRBJ2-3	CASSLGTSGVTDTQYF	TGTGCCAGCAGCTTAGGAACTAGCGGGGTGACAGATACGCAGTATTTT
.	.	TRBV21-1	TRBJ2-7	CASSKVRGYEQYF	TGTGCCAGCAGCAAAGTTAGGGGCTACGAGCAGTACTTC
.	.	TRBV11-3	TRBJ2-2	CASSLGGRFFNTGELFF	TGTGCCAGCAGCTTAGGAGGCAGATTTTTTAACACCGGGGAGCTGTTTTTT
.	TRBD2	TRBV7-2	TRBJ2-3	CASSFRDYTDTQYF	TGTGCCAGCAGCTTCCGGGACTACACAGATACGCAGTATTTT
.	.	TRBV9	TRBJ2-3	CASTYLPTDTQYF	TGTGCCAGCACCTATTTGCCCACAGATACGCAGTATTTT
few	.	TRBV4-1	TRBJ2-3	CASSPASATYANTQYF	TGCGCCAGCAGCCCGGCTAGCGCGACCTACGCTAATACGCAGTATTTT
.	.	TRBV30	TRBJ2-2	CAWSRESTGELFF	TGTGCCTGGAGTCGGGAGAGTACCGGGGAGCTGTTTTTT
.	.	TRBV30	TRBJ1-4	CAWSVQGNEKLFF	TGTGCCTGGAGTGTCCAGGGGAATGAAAAACTGTTTTTT
.	TRBD1	TRBV5-1	TRBJ1-1	CASSNPDRDVAFF	TGCGCCAGCAGCAACCCTGACAGGGATGTAGCTTTCTTT
once	.	TRBV19	TRBJ1-3	CASTAWGENSGNTIYF	TGTGCCAGTACCGCCTGGGGGGAGAACTCTGGAAACACCATATATTTT
.	.	TRBV29-1	TRBJ2-3	CSVVGGGRTDTQYF	TGCAGCGTTGTAGGGGGGGGCCGCACAGATACGCAGTATTTT
.	.	TRBV29-1	TRBJ1-1	CSVEESPGATEAFF	TGCAGCGTTGAAGAGTCCCCAGGGGCCACTGAAGCTTTCTTT
.	.	TRBV5-1	TRBJ1-2	CASSLVYARGITYGYTF	TGCGCCAGCAGCTTAGTTTATGCCAGGGGCATTACCTATGGCTACACCTTC
.	.	TRBV13	TRBJ2-7	CASSSPGQSYEQYF	TGTGCCAGCAGCTCCCCCGGACAGTCCTACGAGCAGTACTTC
.	.	TRBV27	TRBJ1-6	CASRKQGDNNSPLHF	TGTGCCAGCAGAAAACAGGGAGATAATAATTCACCCCTCCACTTT
.	.	TRBV9	TRBJ1-2	CASSVVAGDYGYTF	TGTGCCAGCAGCGTAGTCGCAGGGGACTATGGCTACACCTTC
.	TRBD1	TRBV7-9	TRBJ2-5	CARYKGAQRETRYF	TGTGCCAGATATAAGGGGGCGCAGAGGGAGACCCGGTACTTC
.	TRBD2	TRBV7-3	TRBJ2-1	CASSLGGSPYNEQFF	TGTGCCAGCAGCTTAGGCGGGAGCCCCTACAATGAGCAGTTCTTC
.	TRBD1	TRBV30	TRBJ1-1	CAWSVPGQFWAWDCLAFF	TGTGCCTGGAGTGTACCGGGACAGTTCTGGGCCTGGGACTGTTTAGCTTTCTTT
.	.	TRBV11-3	TRBJ2-2	CASSLGRDTGELFF	TGTGCCAGCAGCTTAGGTCGGGATACCGGGGAGCTGTTTTTT
.	.	TRBV6-4	TRBJ1-1	CASSVTLNTEAFF	TGTGCCAGCAGTGTGACACTGAACACTGAAGCTTTCTTT
.	.	TRBV5-1	TRBJ2-1	CASSLDGDSYNEQFF	TGCGCCAGCAGCTTGGACGGAGATTCCTACAATGAGCAGTTCTTC
.	.	TRBV5-1	TRBJ2-1	CASSPGSPDRSYNEQFF	TGCGCCAGCAGCCCGGGGTCCCCGGACCGCTCCTACAATGAGCAGTTCTTC
few	TRBD1	TRBV6-1	TRBJ1-1	CASGTGVNTEAFF	TGTGCCAGCGGGACAGGTGTGAACACTGAAGCTTTCTTT
.	.	TRBV7-6	TRBJ1-1	CASSLGSIGNTEAFF	TGTGCCAGCAGCTTAGGCTCTATCGGGAACACTGAAGCTTTCTTT
few	TRBD1	TRBV10-3	TRBJ2-7	CAVGQGVISYEQYF	TGTGCCGTCGGACAGGGGGTAATCTCCTACGAGCAGTACTTC
.	TRBD2	TRBV28	TRBJ2-1	CASSFYTSDEQFF	TGTGCCAGCAGTTTTTATACTAGCGATGAGCAGTTCTTC
.	.	TRBV9	TRBJ1-1	CASSAQQASNTEAFF	TGTGCCAGCAGCGCCCAACAGGCTTCGAACACTGAAGCTTTCTTT
.	TRBD2	TRBV19	TRBJ2-5	CASSIRASGNLYF	TGTGCCAGTAGTATCCGTGCTAGCGGGAACTTATACTTC
.	.	TRBV7-3	TRBJ1-1	CASSVMGATEAFF	TGTGCCAGCAGCGTGATGGGGGCCACTGAAGCTTTCTTT
.	TRBD2	TRBV28	TRBJ2-3	CASSQGLAATDTQYF	TGTGCCAGCAGTCAGGGACTAGCGGCCACAGATACGCAGTATTTT
.	.	TRBV21-1	TRBJ2-7	CANSLQYRDRDTEQYF	TGTGCCAACAGCCTTCAGTACCGGGACAGGGATACCGAGCAGTACTTC
few	.	TRBV7-6	TRBJ1-6	CASSPRVGYNSPLHF	TGTGCCAGCAGCCCCAGGGTTGGATATAATTCACCCCTCCACTTT
few	.	TRBV25-1	TRBJ2-7	CASMAGQQYF	TGTGCCAGCATGGCGGGACAGCAGTACTTC
.	.	TRBV19	TRBJ2-1	CASSTDSSYNEQFF	TGTGCCAGTAGTACAGACAGCTCCTACAATGAGCAGTTCTTC